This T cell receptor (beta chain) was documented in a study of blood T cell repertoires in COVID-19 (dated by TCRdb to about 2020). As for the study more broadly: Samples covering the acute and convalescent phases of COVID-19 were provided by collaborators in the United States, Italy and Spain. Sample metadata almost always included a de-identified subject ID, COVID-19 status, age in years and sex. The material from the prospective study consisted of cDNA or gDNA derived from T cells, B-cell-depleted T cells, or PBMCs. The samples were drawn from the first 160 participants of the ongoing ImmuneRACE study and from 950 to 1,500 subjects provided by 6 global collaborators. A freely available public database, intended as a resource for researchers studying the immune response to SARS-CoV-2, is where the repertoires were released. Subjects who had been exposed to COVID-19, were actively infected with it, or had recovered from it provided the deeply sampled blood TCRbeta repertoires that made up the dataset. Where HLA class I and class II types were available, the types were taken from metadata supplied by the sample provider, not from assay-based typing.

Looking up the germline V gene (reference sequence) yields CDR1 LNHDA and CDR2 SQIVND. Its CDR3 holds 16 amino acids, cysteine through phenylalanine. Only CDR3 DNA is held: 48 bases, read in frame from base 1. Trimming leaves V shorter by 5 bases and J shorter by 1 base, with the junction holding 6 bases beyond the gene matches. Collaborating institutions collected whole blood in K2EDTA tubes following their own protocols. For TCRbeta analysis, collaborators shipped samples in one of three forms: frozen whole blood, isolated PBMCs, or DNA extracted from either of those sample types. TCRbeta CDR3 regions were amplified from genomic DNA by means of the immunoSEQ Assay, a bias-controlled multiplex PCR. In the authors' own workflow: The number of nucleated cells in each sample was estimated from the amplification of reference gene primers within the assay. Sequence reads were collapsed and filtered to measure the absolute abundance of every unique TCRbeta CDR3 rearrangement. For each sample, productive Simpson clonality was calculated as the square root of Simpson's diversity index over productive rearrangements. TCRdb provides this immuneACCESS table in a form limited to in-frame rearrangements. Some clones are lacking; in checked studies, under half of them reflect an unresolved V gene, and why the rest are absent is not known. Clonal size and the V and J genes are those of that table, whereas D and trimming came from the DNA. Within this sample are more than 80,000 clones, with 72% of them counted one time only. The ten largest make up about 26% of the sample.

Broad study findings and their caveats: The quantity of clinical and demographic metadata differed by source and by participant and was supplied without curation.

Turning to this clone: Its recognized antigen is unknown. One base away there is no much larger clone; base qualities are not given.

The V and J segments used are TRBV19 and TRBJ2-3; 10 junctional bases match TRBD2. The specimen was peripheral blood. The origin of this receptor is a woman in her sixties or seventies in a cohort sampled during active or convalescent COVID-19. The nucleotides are TGTGCCAGTAGTCTCCAGCGGGGGGGCGGCACAGATACGCAGTATTTT. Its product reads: CASSLQRGGGTDTQYF.